This is a list of T cell receptor beta chains from one sample in a study of multiple sclerosis patients with progressive multifocal leukoencephalopathy. Clones were read by immunoSEQ multiplex PCR, and TCRdb kept only the in-frame ones, dropping some. The profile shows around 32,000 clones, 85% to 95% of them singletons. Sequenced: PBMCs. These receptors came from a man aged 25 to 45 with multiple sclerosis. The CDR3 runs from the conserved cysteine through the conserved F or W. A D gene is named only where the DNA matches it firmly. Size is omitted from some rows. Given values are once, few, many or a class for expanded clones.

CDR3aa: CAWELGQYFTGELFF
CDR3nt: TGTGCCTGGGAGTTGGGACAGTACTTCACCGGGGAGCTGTTTTTT
v_gene: TRBV30
j_gene: TRBJ2-2
abundance: NA
d_gene: TRBD1

CDR3aa: CASSDGVAGRLYEQYF
CDR3nt: TGTGCCAGCAGTGATGGAGTAGCGGGAAGACTCTACGAGCAGTACTTC
v_gene: TRBV5-8
j_gene: TRBJ2-7
abundance: NA
d_gene: TRBD2

CDR3aa: CASSLVGTNNEQFF
CDR3nt: TGTGCCAGCAGCTTAGTCGGGACTAACAATGAGCAGTTCTTC
v_gene: TRBV11-2
j_gene: TRBJ2-1
abundance: NA
d_gene: TRBD2

CDR3aa: CASSRDYQQETQYF
CDR3nt: TGTGCCAGCAGCCGGGACTACCAACAAGAGACCCAGTACTTC
v_gene: TRBV7-9
j_gene: TRBJ2-5
abundance: NA
d_gene: TRBD2

CDR3aa: CASSLITGSYNEQFF
CDR3nt: TGCGCCAGCAGCTTAATCACCGGCTCCTACAATGAGCAGTTCTTC
v_gene: TRBV5-1
j_gene: TRBJ2-1
abundance: NA
d_gene: NA

CDR3aa: CASGRTDHYEQYF
CDR3nt: TGTGCCAGCGGTCGTACAGATCACTACGAGCAGTACTTC
v_gene: TRBV7-9
j_gene: TRBJ2-7
abundance: NA
d_gene: NA

CDR3aa: CASSPRTFVHLHF
CDR3nt: TGCGCCAGCAGCCCGCGGACTTTCGTCCACCTCCACTTT
v_gene: TRBV4-3
j_gene: TRBJ1-6
abundance: NA
d_gene: NA

CDR3aa: CAMTGGAGTGELFF
CDR3nt: TGTGCCATGACAGGGGGCGCGGGCACCGGGGAGCTGTTTTTT
v_gene: TRBV6-1
j_gene: TRBJ2-2
abundance: NA
d_gene: TRBD1

CDR3aa: CASSSQAGDYGYTF
CDR3nt: TGCGCCAGCAGCTCCCAGGCGGGGGACTATGGCTACACCTTC
v_gene: TRBV5-1
j_gene: TRBJ1-2
abundance: NA
d_gene: NA

CDR3aa: CASSVITGGTQYF
CDR3nt: TGTGCCAGCAGCGTGATAACGGGAGGGACCCAGTACTTC
v_gene: TRBV9
j_gene: TRBJ2-5
abundance: NA
d_gene: TRBD2

CDR3aa: CASSAAGGRAQETQYF
CDR3nt: TGTGCCAGCAGCGCAGCGGGCGGGAGGGCCCAAGAGACCCAGTACTTC
v_gene: TRBV9
j_gene: TRBJ2-5
abundance: NA
d_gene: TRBD2

CDR3aa: CASSDRDRGSEAFF
CDR3nt: TGTGCCAGCAGCGACCGGGACAGGGGGTCTGAAGCTTTCTTT
v_gene: TRBV11-2
j_gene: TRBJ1-1
abundance: once
d_gene: TRBD1

CDR3aa: CASTKGLGGEQYF
CDR3nt: TGTGCCAGCACCAAGGGACTCGGAGGTGAGCAGTACTTC
v_gene: TRBV11-2
j_gene: TRBJ2-7
abundance: NA
d_gene: NA

CDR3aa: CASSARLAGSEQYF
CDR3nt: TGTGCCAGCAGCGCCCGACTAGCGGGGAGCGAGCAGTACTTC
v_gene: TRBV9
j_gene: TRBJ2-7
abundance: NA
d_gene: TRBD2

CDR3aa: CASSLGGYEQYF
CDR3nt: TGTGCCAGCAGCTTGGGGGGGTACGAGCAGTACTTC
v_gene: TRBV5-6
j_gene: TRBJ2-7
abundance: NA
d_gene: NA

CDR3aa: CASSQEVSLAAGIAQFF
CDR3nt: TGCGCCAGCAGCCAAGAAGTTTCTTTGGCGGCAGGGATTGCGCAGTTCTTC
v_gene: TRBV4-3
j_gene: TRBJ2-1
abundance: NA
d_gene: NA

CDR3aa: CATSRQTGGYETQYF
CDR3nt: TGTGCCACCAGCCGTCAGACAGGGGGATACGAGACCCAGTACTTC
v_gene: TRBV15
j_gene: TRBJ2-5
abundance: once
d_gene: TRBD1

CDR3aa: CARRPDRGKYQPQHF
CDR3nt: TGTGCCAGAAGGCCTGACAGGGGTAAATATCAGCCCCAGCATTTT
v_gene: TRBV5-3
j_gene: TRBJ1-5
abundance: NA
d_gene: TRBD1

CDR3aa: CASSVEPGFNTEAFF
CDR3nt: TGTGCCAGCAGCGTAGAACCGGGGTTTAACACTGAAGCTTTCTTT
v_gene: TRBV9
j_gene: TRBJ1-1
abundance: NA
d_gene: NA

CDR3aa: CASSYSLGAMGYGYTF
CDR3nt: TGTGCCAGCAGTTACTCGCTAGGGGCCATGGGCTATGGCTACACCTTC
v_gene: TRBV6-5
j_gene: TRBJ1-2
abundance: NA
d_gene: NA

CDR3aa: CASSQAQGTVGEQYF
CDR3nt: TGCGCCAGCAGCCAGGCACAGGGAACGGTTGGGGAGCAGTACTTC
v_gene: TRBV4-1
j_gene: TRBJ2-7
abundance: NA
d_gene: NA

CDR3aa: CASSQERGLASWEQYF
CDR3nt: TGTGCCAGCAGCCAAGAACGGGGACTAGCCTCCTGGGAGCAGTACTTC
v_gene: TRBV4-2
j_gene: TRBJ2-5
abundance: NA
d_gene: TRBD2

CDR3aa: CASSLVGAQPQHF
CDR3nt: TGTGCCAGCAGCTTAGTAGGGGCTCAGCCCCAGCATTTT
v_gene: TRBV7-2
j_gene: TRBJ1-5
abundance: NA
d_gene: NA

CDR3aa: CASSPERGDIQYF
CDR3nt: TGTGCCAGCAGTCCAGAAAGGGGGGACATTCAGTACTTC
v_gene: TRBV2
j_gene: TRBJ2-4
abundance: NA
d_gene: NA

CDR3aa: CSASLDTQYF
CDR3nt: TGCAGTGCTAGTCTGGATACGCAGTATTTT
v_gene: TRBV20-1
j_gene: TRBJ2-3
abundance: NA
d_gene: NA

CDR3aa: CASSLLRQAGAYEQYF
CDR3nt: TGTGCCAGCAGCTTACTCCGACAAGCGGGAGCCTACGAGCAGTACTTC
v_gene: TRBV11-2
j_gene: TRBJ2-7
abundance: NA
d_gene: TRBD2

CDR3aa: CASSIQPGQGVYEQYF
CDR3nt: TGTGCCAGCAGCATCCAACCGGGACAGGGGGTCTACGAGCAGTACTTC
v_gene: TRBV7-2
j_gene: TRBJ2-7
abundance: NA
d_gene: TRBD1

CDR3aa: CASSPKSSNQPQHF
CDR3nt: TGTGCCAGCTCACCTAAGTCCAGCAATCAGCCCCAGCATTTT
v_gene: TRBV18
j_gene: TRBJ1-5
abundance: NA
d_gene: NA

CDR3aa: CAISEYADPSTDTQYF
CDR3nt: TGTGCCATCAGTGAGTACGCGGACCCTAGCACAGATACGCAGTATTTT
v_gene: TRBV10-3
j_gene: TRBJ2-3
abundance: NA
d_gene: NA

CDR3aa: CASSVGTTYNEQFF
CDR3nt: TGTGCCAGCAGCGTAGGGACCACTTACAATGAGCAGTTCTTC
v_gene: TRBV9
j_gene: TRBJ2-1
abundance: once
d_gene: NA

CDR3aa: CASSIVGTNQPQHF
CDR3nt: TGTGCCAGTAGTATAGTAGGAACCAATCAGCCCCAGCATTTT
v_gene: TRBV19
j_gene: TRBJ1-5
abundance: NA
d_gene: NA

CDR3aa: CSIWASGLSSYEQYF
CDR3nt: TGCAGCATTTGGGCTAGCGGGCTTAGCTCCTACGAGCAGTACTTC
v_gene: TRBV29-1
j_gene: TRBJ2-7
abundance: NA
d_gene: TRBD2

CDR3aa: CASSERRQGQETQYF
CDR3nt: TGTGCCAGCAGTGAAAGAAGGCAGGGCCAAGAGACCCAGTACTTC
v_gene: TRBV2
j_gene: TRBJ2-5
abundance: NA
d_gene: NA

CDR3aa: CASLGQEGGYTF
CDR3nt: TGTGCCAGCCTGGGACAGGAAGGCGGCTACACCTTC
v_gene: TRBV2
j_gene: TRBJ1-2
abundance: NA
d_gene: TRBD1

CDR3aa: CASSLKKETQYF
CDR3nt: TGTGCCAGCAGCTTAAAGAAAGAGACCCAGTACTTC
v_gene: TRBV5-6
j_gene: TRBJ2-5
abundance: once
d_gene: NA

CDR3aa: CASSEYGGPLSQYF
CDR3nt: TGTGCCAGCAGTGAATACGGGGGGCCATTGTCGCAGTATTTT
v_gene: TRBV25-1
j_gene: TRBJ2-3
abundance: NA
d_gene: NA

CDR3aa: CASSPGSHRDSPNYGYTF
CDR3nt: TGTGCCAGCAGTCCGGGTAGCCACCGGGACAGTCCTAACTATGGCTACACCTTC
v_gene: TRBV27
j_gene: TRBJ1-2
abundance: NA
d_gene: TRBD1

CDR3aa: CASSIDPGLGYTPVSYNEQFF
CDR3nt: TGTGCCAGTAGTATAGATCCAGGGTTGGGATACACACCCGTCTCCTACAATGAGCAGTTCTTC
v_gene: TRBV19
j_gene: TRBJ2-1
abundance: NA
d_gene: NA

CDR3aa: CASSLGTAAGGHTEAFF
CDR3nt: TGCGCCAGCAGCTTGGGGACAGCCGCTGGTGGACACACTGAAGCTTTCTTT
v_gene: TRBV5-1
j_gene: TRBJ1-1
abundance: NA
d_gene: NA

CDR3aa: CASSYRNREQFF
CDR3nt: TGTGCCAGCAGTTACAGGAACAGGGAGCAGTTCTTC
v_gene: TRBV6-5
j_gene: TRBJ2-1
abundance: few
d_gene: NA